These T cell receptor beta chains were read from a single sample in a study of CD8+ T cells in alopecia areata. Here immunoSEQ multiplex PCR was the method, and the copy in TCRdb shows in-frame clones only, minus some. There are about 90,000 clones in the sample; roughly 45% occur only once, and around 20% lies in the top ten. This specimen was CD8+ T cells sorted from blood, taken at week 24, from a patient treated with tofacitinib. Every receptor here comes from a human donor with alopecia areata. Both conserved end residues are part of each CDR3. D genes are given only for firm matches. Not all rows give a size; the values are once, few, many and, for expanded clones, a class.

abundance: few; j_gene: TRBJ2-7; v_gene: TRBV6-6; d_gene: TRBD1; CDR3aa: CASSRPGTGEVDEQYF; CDR3nt: TGTGCCAGCAGTAGACCCGGGACAGGGGAAGTGGACGAGCAGTACTTC
abundance: few; j_gene: TRBJ2-1; v_gene: TRBV29-1; d_gene: .; CDR3aa: CSGGGRNEQFF; CDR3nt: TGCAGCGGGGGGGGCAGGAATGAGCAGTTCTTC
abundance: .; j_gene: TRBJ1-5; v_gene: TRBV18; d_gene: .; CDR3aa: CASSRLDYREFSNQPQHF; CDR3nt: TGTGCCAGCTCACGTTTAGATTACAGGGAATTCTCCAATCAGCCCCAGCATTTT
abundance: few; j_gene: TRBJ1-1; v_gene: TRBV4-1; d_gene: .; CDR3aa: CASSPRDLMNTEAFF; CDR3nt: TGCGCCAGCAGCCCCCGGGATCTCATGAACACTGAAGCTTTCTTT
abundance: once; j_gene: TRBJ1-1; v_gene: TRBV30; d_gene: TRBD1; CDR3aa: CAWSSGGTEAFF; CDR3nt: TGTGCCTGGAGCTCAGGGGGCACTGAAGCTTTCTTT
abundance: few; j_gene: TRBJ2-1; v_gene: TRBV29-1; d_gene: .; CDR3aa: CSVEFGDNEQFF; CDR3nt: TGCAGCGTTGAATTCGGGGACAATGAGCAGTTCTTC
abundance: .; j_gene: TRBJ2-5; v_gene: TRBV6-1; d_gene: .; CDR3aa: CASSEGASRETQYF; CDR3nt: TGTGCCAGCAGTGAGGGGGCTAGCCGGGAGACCCAGTACTTC
abundance: .; j_gene: TRBJ2-5; v_gene: TRBV6-5; d_gene: .; CDR3aa: CASSQEWGGKETQYF; CDR3nt: TGTGCCAGCAGTCAGGAGTGGGGCGGTAAAGAGACCCAGTACTTC
abundance: .; j_gene: TRBJ2-7; v_gene: TRBV29-1; d_gene: .; CDR3aa: CSVGTSWVQYF; CDR3nt: TGCAGCGTCGGGACAAGCTGGGTGCAGTACTTC
abundance: .; j_gene: TRBJ2-1; v_gene: TRBV7-9; d_gene: .; CDR3aa: CASSFRFNEQFF; CDR3nt: TGTGCCAGCAGCTTCAGATTTAATGAGCAGTTCTTC
abundance: many; j_gene: TRBJ2-1; v_gene: TRBV2; d_gene: .; CDR3aa: CATTRREGGSYNEQFF; CDR3nt: TGTGCCACCACGAGGAGGGAAGGGGGCTCCTACAATGAGCAGTTCTTC
abundance: .; j_gene: TRBJ2-2; v_gene: TRBV27; d_gene: .; CDR3aa: CASLAGPLTGELFF; CDR3nt: TGTGCCAGCTTGGCAGGGCCCCTGACCGGGGAGCTGTTTTTT
abundance: few; j_gene: TRBJ2-5; v_gene: TRBV11-2; d_gene: .; CDR3aa: CASSLRRRGETQYF; CDR3nt: TGTGCCAGCAGCTTACGACGGAGGGGAGAGACCCAGTACTTC
abundance: .; j_gene: TRBJ2-2; v_gene: TRBV5-1; d_gene: .; CDR3aa: CASSFAGELFF; CDR3nt: TGCGCCAGCAGCTTTGCCGGGGAGCTGTTTTTT
abundance: .; j_gene: TRBJ2-1; v_gene: TRBV30; d_gene: TRBD1; CDR3aa: CAFGTGPGEEFF; CDR3nt: TGTGCCTTCGGGACAGGGCCTGGCGAGGAGTTCTTC
abundance: few; j_gene: TRBJ2-1; v_gene: TRBV5-1; d_gene: .; CDR3aa: CASSSLGPWGNNEQFF; CDR3nt: TGCGCCAGCAGCTCTCTGGGGCCGTGGGGTAACAATGAGCAGTTCTTC
abundance: .; j_gene: TRBJ2-5; v_gene: TRBV11-1; d_gene: TRBD1; CDR3aa: CASSPGGRGRGETQYF; CDR3nt: TGTGCCAGCAGCCCAGGGGGCAGGGGGCGAGGAGAGACCCAGTACTTC
abundance: .; j_gene: TRBJ2-7; v_gene: TRBV29-1; d_gene: TRBD1; CDR3aa: CSVTGTGESYEQYF; CDR3nt: TGCAGCGTTACCGGGACAGGGGAATCCTACGAGCAGTACTTC
abundance: .; j_gene: TRBJ2-7; v_gene: TRBV25-1; d_gene: TRBD2; CDR3aa: CASKALAGDYEQYF; CDR3nt: TGTGCCAGCAAAGCCCTAGCGGGAGACTACGAGCAGTACTTC
abundance: .; j_gene: TRBJ1-2; v_gene: TRBV11-2; d_gene: TRBD1; CDR3aa: CASSPPRTGGNYGYTF; CDR3nt: TGTGCCAGCAGCCCTCCAAGGACAGGGGGAAACTATGGCTACACCTTC
abundance: few; j_gene: TRBJ2-7; v_gene: TRBV6-5; d_gene: .; CDR3aa: CASILSPTGRYEQYF; CDR3nt: TGTGCCAGCATATTGAGTCCGACGGGACGGTACGAGCAGTACTTC
abundance: few; j_gene: TRBJ2-4; v_gene: TRBV30; d_gene: .; CDR3aa: CAWRDYPKNIQYF; CDR3nt: TGTGCCTGGAGAGACTATCCCAAAAACATTCAGTACTTC
abundance: .; j_gene: TRBJ2-2; v_gene: TRBV9; d_gene: TRBD1; CDR3aa: CASSAIGTGLGGELFF; CDR3nt: TGTGCCAGCAGCGCCATCGGGACAGGGCTGGGAGGGGAGCTGTTTTTT
abundance: few; j_gene: TRBJ2-7; v_gene: TRBV29-1; d_gene: TRBD2; CDR3aa: CSARTSGSYEQYF; CDR3nt: TGCAGCGCCCGGACTAGCGGATCCTACGAGCAGTACTTC
abundance: .; j_gene: TRBJ2-2; v_gene: TRBV18; d_gene: TRBD2; CDR3aa: CATNPGLAGPNTGELFF; CDR3nt: TGTGCCACCAATCCAGGACTAGCGGGACCGAACACCGGGGAGCTGTTTTTT
abundance: .; j_gene: TRBJ2-7; v_gene: TRBV6-1; d_gene: TRBD1; CDR3aa: CASSDPPRPGDREQYF; CDR3nt: TGTGCCAGCAGTGACCCCCCGAGACCTGGGGACAGGGAGCAGTACTTC
abundance: .; j_gene: TRBJ1-2; v_gene: TRBV29-1; d_gene: TRBD1; CDR3aa: CSVMGQYDGYTF; CDR3nt: TGCAGCGTCATGGGACAGTATGATGGCTACACCTTC
abundance: few; j_gene: TRBJ1-2; v_gene: TRBV19; d_gene: .; CDR3aa: CASSPPRGLGYGYTF; CDR3nt: TGTGCCAGTAGCCCGCCCCGAGGCCTAGGGTATGGCTACACCTTC
abundance: .; j_gene: TRBJ2-7; v_gene: TRBV7-9; d_gene: TRBD1; CDR3aa: CASSPQTGTPYEQYF; CDR3nt: TGTGCCAGCAGTCCCCAGACAGGGACGCCCTACGAGCAGTACTTC
abundance: .; j_gene: TRBJ2-3; v_gene: TRBV7-9; d_gene: .; CDR3aa: CATPLRPDTQYF; CDR3nt: TGTGCCACACCCCTCCGGCCAGATACGCAGTATTTT